One sample yielded the 27 T cell receptor beta chains listed below, sequenced in a study of blood T cell repertoires in COVID-19. Sequencing used immunoSEQ multiplex PCR; TCRdb keeps in-frame clones, though not all of them. Seen here are some 180,000 clones, about 70% observed once, and the top ten hold approximately 9%. Sequencing used peripheral blood. Receptors originate from a woman aged 50 to 60 with active or convalescent COVID-19.

The rearrangement uses TRBV30 and TRBJ1-1; D is undetermined. The germline V gene has CDR1 GTSNPN and CDR2 SVGIG (reference sequence). The CDR3 totals 13 residues. The V and J ends lost 2 bases and 7 bases respectively, with 14 bases between them. The CDR3 spells CAWSPNEPGEAFF. CDR3 sequence (DNA): TGTGCCTGGAGTCCTAACGAGCCGGGTGAAGCTTTCTTT.

This chain connects TRBV6-5 to TRBJ2-1; 10 bases are a match to TRBD2. CDR1 is MNHEY and CDR2 is SVGAGI in the germline V gene. Unmatched junction bases numbered 6, after V lost 7 bases and J lost 6 bases. There are 14 residues in the CDR3. CDR3 protein: CASILLAGTNEQFF. The CDR3 nucleotides read TGTGCCAGCATATTACTAGCGGGAACCAATGAGCAGTTCTTC.

The chain carries TRBV6-2 or TRBV6-3 and TRBJ1-2, with a possible D match to TRBD1 (6 bases). The CDR3 consists of 15 residues. Germline values: CDR1 MNHEY, CDR2 SVGEGT. With 0 bases removed from V and 3 bases from J, the gap between germline ends came to 11 bases. DNA of the CDR3: TGTGCCAGCAGTTACTCGACAGGACCCCACTATGGCTACACCTTC. Its translation is CASSYSTGPHYGYTF.

Relative to its sample, this clone is medium-sized. V gene TRBV4-3 combines with J gene TRBJ2-2; 10 positions agree with TRBD2. The CDR3 runs to 15 residues. From germline, CDR1 is LGHNA and CDR2 YSLEER. With V trimmed by 2 bases and J by 5 bases, 2 bases remained unmatched. The CDR3 here is CASSQKRGGTGELFF. DNA of the CDR3: TGCGCCAGCAGCCAAAAGCGGGGGGGGACCGGGGAGCTGTTTTTT.

The chain employs TRBV5-1 and TRBJ2-5, with 7 positions matching TRBD1. CDR3 length: 17 amino acids. V lost 4 bases to trimming and J lost 5 bases; unmatched junction nucleotides: 17. CDR1 and CDR2 (germline): SGHRS, YFSETQ. The CDR3 loop reads CASSPEAATGTSETQYF. CDR3 DNA sequence: TGCGCCAGCAGCCCTGAAGCTGCGACAGGGACCTCGGAGACCCAGTACTTC. Full variable domain (rest looked up from reference TRBV5-1 and TRBJ2-5): KAGVTQTPRYLIKTRGQQVTLSCSPISGHRSVSWYQQTPGQGLQFLFEYFSETQRNKGNFPGRFSGRQFSNSRSEMNVSTLELGDSALYLCASSPEAATGTSETQYFGPGTRLLVL.

The V and J genes are TRBV2 and TRBJ1-2; TRBD1 agrees at 8 bases. The CDR3 sequence is 17 residues long. With V trimmed by 3 bases and J by 4 bases, 13 bases remained unmatched. Germline V gene lookup returns CDR1 SNHLY and CDR2 FYNNEI. In DNA form, the CDR3 reads TGTGCCAGCAGTGAGGCCCAGGGGGCCCCACACGTCTATGGCTACACCTTC. Amino acids: CASSEAQGAPHVYGYTF. Variable domain in full (rest from reference TRBV2 and TRBJ1-2): EPEVTQTPSHQVTQMGQEVILRCVPISNHLYFYWYRQILGQKVEFLVSFYNNEISEKSEIFDDQFSVERPDGSNFTLKIRSTKLEDSAMYFCASSEAQGAPHVYGYTFGSGTRLTVV.

This sequence joins TRBV4-3 and TRBJ1-3, with TRBD1 matching over 7 bases. V lost 4 bases and J lost 3; bases outside the gene matches: 9. The CDR3 extends over 16 amino acids. In germline, CDR1 is LGHNA, CDR2 YSLEER. CDR3 protein: CASSRTTGVGGNTIYF. The CDR3 coding sequence is TGCGCCAGCAGCCGAACAACAGGGGTTGGTGGAAACACCATATATTTT.

The J gene is TRBJ1-5, the V gene TRBV19; 11 bases align to TRBD1. The length of the CDR3 is 16 residues. The germline V gene has CDR1 LNHDA and CDR2 SQIVND (reference sequence). The trim removed 7 bases at V and 5 bases at J, leaving 10 bases unmatched. CDR3 sequence: CASNGQGASRYQPQHF. Here the CDR3 DNA reads TGTGCCAGTAACGGACAGGGGGCGTCTAGATATCAGCCCCAGCATTTT.

The rearrangement joins TRBV28 to TRBJ1-6; TRBD1 matches at 9 bases. The CDR3 covers 19 residues. V shed 7 bases, J shed 0 bases, and the junction held 13 bases outside the gene matches. Germline CDR1 and CDR2: MDHEN and SYDVKM. The CDR3 protein is CASNPDRGPESSYNSPLHF. CDR3 DNA: TGTGCCAGCAACCCGGACAGGGGACCAGAAAGCTCCTATAATTCACCCCTCCACTTT.

The V call is TRBV2, the J call TRBJ2-3; weak D call: TRBD2 (5 bases). Trimming left V 8 bases short and J 5 bases short, with 20 bases between. Germline lookup yields CDR1 SNHLY and CDR2 FYNNEI. The CDR3 sequence is 15 residues long. CDR3 amino acids: CASSTNPRGGDTQYF. CDR3 in DNA: TGTGCCAGCTCGACGAACCCGCGTGGAGGAGATACGCAGTATTTT.

J is TRBJ2-3 and V is TRBV2; 9 bases are a match to TRBD1. Germline assignment: CDR1 SNHLY and CDR2 FYNNEI. With V trimmed by 6 bases and J by 4 bases, 5 bases remained unmatched. The CDR3 spans 14 residues. This CDR3 reads CASSPGTGSDTQYF. The CDR3 DNA sequence: TGTGCCAGCAGCCCCGGGACAGGGTCAGATACGCAGTATTTT.

Details on this clone: This sample includes further DNA sequences coding for the same CDR3. The rearrangement links TRBV27 to TRBJ1-5; 7 nucleotides agree with TRBD1. Germline CDR1 MNHEY, CDR2 SMNVEV (reference sequence). Trimming at V came to 3 bases and at J to 4 bases, leaving 3 bases not matched to a gene. The CDR3 contains 14 residues. This chain's CDR3 is CASSFGRGNQPQHF. The CDR3 region has the DNA TGTGCCAGCAGTTTTGGCAGGGGGAATCAGCCCCAGCATTTT.

This clone was picked up one time. For the CDR3, the DNA is TGTGCCAGCAGCTTAGCAGGGGGCGGTGAAAAACTGTTTTTT. Protein sequence: CASSLAGGGEKLFF. The V and J genes are TRBV7-9 and TRBJ1-4; 7 bases are a match to TRBD1. The CDR3 consists of 14 residues. Germline V CDR1 and CDR2: SEHNR, FQNEAQ (reference sequence). J gave up 7 bases and V 0 bases, and 2 bases lay outside the gene matches. Full variable domain (outside the CDR3, taken from reference TRBV7-9 and TRBJ1-4): DTGVSQNPRHKITKRGQNVTFRCDPISEHNRLYWYRQTLGQGPEFLTYFQNEAQLEKSRLLSDRFSAERPKGSFSTLEIQRTEQGDSAMYLCASSLAGGGEKLFFGSGTQLSVL.

This clone appeared once. The chain couples TRBV27 to TRBJ1-1, with D unresolved. Between the trimmed V and J ends, which lost 1 base and 1 base, there was a span of 7 bases. The CDR3 is made up of 14 amino acids. Germline V gene lookup returns CDR1 MNHEY and CDR2 SMNVEV (reference sequence). The CDR3 nucleotides are TGTGCCAGCAGTTTATTGGGAGGGAACACTGAAGCTTTCTTT. This translates into CASSLLGGNTEAFF.

Details on this clone: Other DNA sequences in the same sample also yield this CDR3. V usage is TRBV15 and J usage is TRBJ1-1; D not certain. Trimming left V 5 bases short and J 3 bases short, with 10 bases between. The CDR3 spans 13 residues. Germline values: CDR1 LNHNV, CDR2 YYDKDF (reference sequence). In DNA, the CDR3 is TGTGCCACCAGCCCTAGAGGCGACACTGAAGCTTTCTTT. Protein product: CATSPRGDTEAFF.

The genes are TRBV19 and TRBJ1-1; 9 bases map to TRBD1. Germline lookup yields CDR1 LNHDA and CDR2 SQIVND (reference sequence). The CDR3 has 17 residues. V was pared by 6 bases and J by 1 base, with 12 bases of the junction left unmatched. The CDR3 region has the DNA TGTGCCAGTAGATGGGGTACCGGGACAGGGAGGAACACTGAAGCTTTCTTT. Amino acids: CASRWGTGTGRNTEAFF.

The chain uses TRBV7-2 and TRBJ1-1; 7 nucleotides agree with TRBD1. The junction had 10 bases not matched to a gene; V was cut back by 5 bases and J by 4 bases. CDR3 length: 15 residues. Germline V gene sequence: CDR1 SGHTA, CDR2 FQGNSA. This CDR3 is CASSARQGVSTEAFF. The CDR3 nucleotides read TGTGCCAGCAGCGCGAGACAGGGAGTGAGCACTGAAGCTTTCTTT.

This clone has a single count. The genes are TRBV2 and TRBJ2-5, with TRBD1 matching 7 bases. This CDR3 has 15 amino acids. The germline V gene has CDR1 SNHLY and CDR2 FYNNEI. The trim removed 6 bases at V and 1 base at J, leaving 8 bases unmatched. The CDR3 DNA reads TGTGCCAGCAGCGCACAGGGGCGAATCCAAGAGACCCAGTACTTC. Its protein product is CASSAQGRIQETQYF.

The V and J genes are TRBV13 and TRBJ2-2; D may be TRBD2 (5 bases). The germline V and J ends were trimmed by 1 base and 2 bases, with 14 bases remaining between them. This CDR3 spans 17 amino acids. The germline V gene has CDR1 PRHDT and CDR2 FYEKMQ (reference sequence). For the CDR3, the DNA is TGTGCCAGCAGCTTAGATAAGTGGACTCCTAACACCGGGGAGCTGTTTTTT. It yields the protein CASSLDKWTPNTGELFF.

This chain uses TRBV4-3 with TRBJ2-4; 7 bases are shared with TRBD2. Germline trimming cut 2 bases from V and 3 bases from J; bases unmatched to any gene: 7. The CDR3 runs 16 residues. The germline V gene encodes CDR1 LGHNA and CDR2 YSLEER. CDR3 protein: CASSQRGSGDKNIQYF. CDR3 nucleotides: TGCGCCAGCAGCCAACGCGGGAGTGGGGACAAAAACATTCAGTACTTC.

The V call is TRBV28, the J call TRBJ2-7; 9 nucleotides match TRBD2. Germline values: CDR1 MDHEN, CDR2 SYDVKM. This CDR3 has 16 residues. The V gene end was trimmed by 6 bases and the J gene end by 4 bases; junction bases not matched to a gene: 13. Written as DNA, the CDR3 is TGTGCCAGCAGATCGGGCGGAGCGGGAGGAAGGTACGAGCAGTACTTC. It encodes CASRSGGAGGRYEQYF.

The chain links TRBV5-1 to TRBJ1-1; D ambiguous. V lost 0 bases to trimming and J lost 1 base, with 7 bases between them. The length of the CDR3 is 14 residues. CDR1 is SGHRS, CDR2 YFSETQ, per germline. CDR3 nucleotides: TGCGCCAGCAGCTTGGACAGAAAGAACACTGAAGCTTTCTTT. As protein: CASSLDRKNTEAFF. The full variable domain, completed using reference TRBV5-1 and TRBJ1-1, is KAGVTQTPRYLIKTRGQQVTLSCSPISGHRSVSWYQQTPGQGLQFLFEYFSETQRNKGNFPGRFSGRQFSNSRSEMNVSTLELGDSALYLCASSLDRKNTEAFFGQGTRLTVV.

This clone was recorded a few times. The chain carries TRBV15 and TRBJ2-7; tentatively, D is TRBD2 (6 bases). The CDR3 is 15 amino acids. V was trimmed by 3 bases and J by 6 bases, leaving 18 bases between them. In germline, CDR1 is LNHNV, CDR2 YYDKDF (reference sequence). Here the CDR3 DNA reads TGTGCCACCAGCAGCGCACTGACTAGAACGCGCGAGCAGTACTTC. This gives the protein CATSSALTRTREQYF.

V and J are TRBV11-2 and TRBJ2-2; maybe TRBD2 (7 bases). The length of the CDR3 is 15 residues. Germline V CDR1 and CDR2: SGHAT, FQNNGV. The V end lost 1 base, the J end lost 10 bases, and 16 bases lay between the germline ends. CDR3 loop: CASSLAQGGGQELFF. The CDR3 bases are TGTGCCAGCAGCTTAGCCCAGGGCGGGGGCCAGGAGCTGTTTTTT.

The chain carries TRBV9 and TRBJ1-2, with a possible D match to TRBD1 (5 bases). Germline assignment: CDR1 SGDLS and CDR2 YYNGEE. The CDR3 runs 14 residues. V was pared by 3 bases and J by 3 bases, with 12 bases between. The CDR3 bases are TGTGCCAGCAGCGGGGGGGAGGACCACTATGGCTACACCTTC. It specifies CASSGGEDHYGYTF.

This clone has only a few counts. The chain couples TRBV18 to TRBJ1-1; D not certain. This CDR3 spans 13 amino acids. V lost 4 bases and J lost 6, with 12 bases in between. Germline values: CDR1 KGHSH, CDR2 LQKENI. DNA for the CDR3: TGTGCCAGCTCACAAACGGTACGGGCTGAAGCTTTCTTT. Translating it yields CASSQTVRAEAFF.

This chain connects TRBV7-8 to TRBJ1-1, with 9 bases that match TRBD1. The CDR3 contains 14 residues. Germline V CDR1 and CDR2: SGHVS, FQNEAQ. Losses at the gene ends were 5 bases for V and 5 bases for J; bases not matched to a gene: 6. The CDR3, as DNA: TGTGCCAGCAGCCAGGGACAGGGCGTAACTGAAGCTTTCTTT. Its protein is CASSQGQGVTEAFF.